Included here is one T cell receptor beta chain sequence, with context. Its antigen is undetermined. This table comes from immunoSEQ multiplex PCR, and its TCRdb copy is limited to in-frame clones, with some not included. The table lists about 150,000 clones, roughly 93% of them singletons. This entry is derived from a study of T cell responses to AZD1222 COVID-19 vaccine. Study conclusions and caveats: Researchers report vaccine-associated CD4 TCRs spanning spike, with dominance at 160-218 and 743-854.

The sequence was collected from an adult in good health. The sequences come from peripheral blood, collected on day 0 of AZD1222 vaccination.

CDR3 sequence reads: CASREGLLSTDTQYF. For the CDR3, the DNA is TGTGCCAGCAGGGAGGGACTACTCAGCACAGATACGCAGTATTTT. This chain uses TRBV5-4 with TRBJ2-3; 7 nucleotides align to TRBD2. V shed 5 bases, J shed 0 bases, and the junction held 6 bases outside the gene matches. The CDR3 contains 15 residues. Germline-derived CDR1 and CDR2 are SGHNT and YYREEE (reference sequence).